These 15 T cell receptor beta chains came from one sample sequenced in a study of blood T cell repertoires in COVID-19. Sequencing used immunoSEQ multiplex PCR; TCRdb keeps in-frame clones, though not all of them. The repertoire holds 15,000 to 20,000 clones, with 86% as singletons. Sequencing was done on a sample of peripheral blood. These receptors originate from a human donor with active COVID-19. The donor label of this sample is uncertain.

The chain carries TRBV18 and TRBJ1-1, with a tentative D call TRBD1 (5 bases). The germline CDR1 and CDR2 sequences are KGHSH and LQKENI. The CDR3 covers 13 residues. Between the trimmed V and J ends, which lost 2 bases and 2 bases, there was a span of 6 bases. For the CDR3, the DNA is TGTGCCAGCTCACCAGGGACTAACACTGAAGCTTTCTTT. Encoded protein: CASSPGTNTEAFF.

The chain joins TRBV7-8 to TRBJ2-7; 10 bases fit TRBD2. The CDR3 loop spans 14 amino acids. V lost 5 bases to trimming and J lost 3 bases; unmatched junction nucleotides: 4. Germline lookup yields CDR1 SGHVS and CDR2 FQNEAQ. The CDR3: CASSRTSGYYEQYF. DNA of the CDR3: TGTGCCAGCAGCCGGACTAGCGGTTACTACGAGCAGTACTTC.

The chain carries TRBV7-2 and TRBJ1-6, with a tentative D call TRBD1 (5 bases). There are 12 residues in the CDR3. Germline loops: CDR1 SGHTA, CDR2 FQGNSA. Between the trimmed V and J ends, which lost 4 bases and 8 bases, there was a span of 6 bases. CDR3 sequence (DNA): TGTGCCAGCAGCTCCAGGGATTCACCCCTCCACTTT. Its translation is CASSSRDSPLHF.

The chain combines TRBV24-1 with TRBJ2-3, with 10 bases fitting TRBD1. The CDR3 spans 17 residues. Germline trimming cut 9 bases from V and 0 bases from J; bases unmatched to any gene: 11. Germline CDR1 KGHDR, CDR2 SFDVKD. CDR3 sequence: CATSPGDRGISTDTQYF. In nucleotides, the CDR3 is TGTGCCACCTCTCCTGGGGACAGGGGCATTAGCACAGATACGCAGTATTTT.

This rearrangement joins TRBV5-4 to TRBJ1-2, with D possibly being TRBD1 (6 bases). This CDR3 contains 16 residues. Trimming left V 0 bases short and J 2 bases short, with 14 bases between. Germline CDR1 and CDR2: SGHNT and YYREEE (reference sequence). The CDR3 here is CASSLGQVNLNYGYTF. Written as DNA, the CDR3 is TGTGCCAGCAGCTTGGGACAGGTCAACCTCAACTATGGCTACACCTTC.

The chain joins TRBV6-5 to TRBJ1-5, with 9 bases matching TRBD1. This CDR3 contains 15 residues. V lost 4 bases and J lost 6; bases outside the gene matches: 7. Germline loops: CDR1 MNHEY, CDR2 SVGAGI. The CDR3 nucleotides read TGTGCCAGCAGTTCGACCGGGACAGGGATTCAGCCCCAGCATTTT. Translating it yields CASSSTGTGIQPQHF.

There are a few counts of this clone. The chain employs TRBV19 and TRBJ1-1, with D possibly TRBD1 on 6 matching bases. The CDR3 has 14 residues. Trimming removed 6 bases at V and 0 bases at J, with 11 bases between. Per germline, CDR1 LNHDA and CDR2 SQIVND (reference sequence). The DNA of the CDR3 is TGTGCCAGTAGGTTACAGGGTATGAACACTGAAGCTTTCTTT. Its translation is CASRLQGMNTEAFF.

CDR3 bases: TGCAGTGGGGGACAGGTGCATGGCTACACCTTC. Its translation: CSGGQVHGYTF. The rearrangement links TRBV20-1 to TRBJ1-2; 8 nucleotides match TRBD1. This CDR3 region has 11 residues. After removal of 7 bases from V and 6 bases from J, the junction contained 4 bases not matched to a gene. Germline V CDR1 and CDR2: DFQATT, SNEGSKA (reference sequence).

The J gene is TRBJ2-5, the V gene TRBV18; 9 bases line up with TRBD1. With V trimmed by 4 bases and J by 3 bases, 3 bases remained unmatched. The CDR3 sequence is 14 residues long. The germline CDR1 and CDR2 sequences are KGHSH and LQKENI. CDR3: CASSLGTGKETQYF. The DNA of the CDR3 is TGTGCCAGCTCACTGGGGACAGGGAAAGAGACCCAGTACTTC.

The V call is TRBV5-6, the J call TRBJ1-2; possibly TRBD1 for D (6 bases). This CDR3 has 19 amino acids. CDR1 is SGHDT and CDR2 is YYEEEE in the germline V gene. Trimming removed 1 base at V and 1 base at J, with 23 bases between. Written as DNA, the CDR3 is TGTGCCAGCAGCTTGTTTGTCGGTGCAGGGGCCCTCAATAACTATGGCTACACCTTC. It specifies CASSLFVGAGALNNYGYTF.

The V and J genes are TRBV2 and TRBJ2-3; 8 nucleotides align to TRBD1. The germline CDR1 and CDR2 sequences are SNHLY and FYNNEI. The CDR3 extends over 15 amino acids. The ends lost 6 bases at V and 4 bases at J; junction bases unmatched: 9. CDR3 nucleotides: TGTGCCAGCAGCCCCGGGACAGGAATTTCAGATACGCAGTATTTT. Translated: CASSPGTGISDTQYF.

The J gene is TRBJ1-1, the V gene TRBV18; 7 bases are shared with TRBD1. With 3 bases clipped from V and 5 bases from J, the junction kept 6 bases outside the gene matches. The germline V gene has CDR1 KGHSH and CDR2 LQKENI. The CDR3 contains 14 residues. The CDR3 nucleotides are TGTGCCAGCTCACCGGGGATGACAGGGACTGAAGCTTTCTTT. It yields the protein CASSPGMTGTEAFF.

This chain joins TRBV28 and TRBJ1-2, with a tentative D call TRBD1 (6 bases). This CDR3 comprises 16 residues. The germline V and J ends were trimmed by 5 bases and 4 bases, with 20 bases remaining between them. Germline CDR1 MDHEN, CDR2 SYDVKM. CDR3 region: CASSHWVSGQSYGYTF. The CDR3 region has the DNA TGTGCCAGCAGTCACTGGGTCTCTGGACAGAGCTATGGCTACACCTTC.

CDR3 protein: CASSLGTSGGYNEQFF. The CDR3, as DNA: TGTGCCAGCAGCTTAGGGACTAGCGGGGGATACAATGAGCAGTTCTTC. The chain combines TRBV7-6 with TRBJ2-1; 13 nucleotides align to TRBD2. Losses at the gene ends were 1 base for V and 4 bases for J; bases not matched to a gene: 1. The CDR3 totals 16 residues. Germline CDR1 and CDR2: SGHVS and FNYEAQ.

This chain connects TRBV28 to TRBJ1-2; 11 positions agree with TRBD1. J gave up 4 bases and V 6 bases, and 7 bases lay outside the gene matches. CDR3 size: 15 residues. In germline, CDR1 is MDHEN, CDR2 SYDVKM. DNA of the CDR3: TGTGCCAGCAGCTTGGGGACAGGGGGGACCTATGGCTACACCTTC. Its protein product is CASSLGTGGTYGYTF.